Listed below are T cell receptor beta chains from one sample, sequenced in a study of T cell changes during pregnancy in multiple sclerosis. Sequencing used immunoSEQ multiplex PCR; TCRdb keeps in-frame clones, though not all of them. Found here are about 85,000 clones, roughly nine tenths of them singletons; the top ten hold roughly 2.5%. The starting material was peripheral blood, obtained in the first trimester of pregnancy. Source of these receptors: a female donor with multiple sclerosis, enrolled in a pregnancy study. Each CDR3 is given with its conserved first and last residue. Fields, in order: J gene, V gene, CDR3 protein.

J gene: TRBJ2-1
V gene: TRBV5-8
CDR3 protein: CASSRAPDSRLGQFF

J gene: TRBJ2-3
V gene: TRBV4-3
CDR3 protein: CASSQPGGTDTQYF

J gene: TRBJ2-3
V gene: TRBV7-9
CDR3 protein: CASSLLSVGLAPPDTQYF

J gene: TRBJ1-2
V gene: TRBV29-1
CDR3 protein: CSVEATRGQAAYGYTF

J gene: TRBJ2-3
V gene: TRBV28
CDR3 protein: CASSRTSGGTDTQYF

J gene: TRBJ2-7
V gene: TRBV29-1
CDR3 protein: CSVELAPSYEQYF

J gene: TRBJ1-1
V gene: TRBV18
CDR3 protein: CASSPRIKGADTEAFF

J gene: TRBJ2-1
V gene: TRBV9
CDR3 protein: CASSVGLVTYNEQFF

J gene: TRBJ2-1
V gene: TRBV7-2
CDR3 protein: CASSLGVRTSGMNEQFF

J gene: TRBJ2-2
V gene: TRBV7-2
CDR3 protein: CASNLNPGLRDTGELFF

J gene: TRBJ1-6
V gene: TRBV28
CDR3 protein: CASSFHLRRNSPLHF

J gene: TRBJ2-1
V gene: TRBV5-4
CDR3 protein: CASSWGGTSANNEQFF

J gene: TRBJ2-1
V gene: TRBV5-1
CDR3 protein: CASSSLALTYNEQFF

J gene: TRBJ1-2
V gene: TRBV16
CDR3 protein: CASSDYSGNYGYTF

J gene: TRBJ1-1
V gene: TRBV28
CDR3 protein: CASSSYRDTYTEAFF

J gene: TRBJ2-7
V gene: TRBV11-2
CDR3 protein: CASSPYYEQYF

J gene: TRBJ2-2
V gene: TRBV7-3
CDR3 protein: CASSSDRGSTGELFF

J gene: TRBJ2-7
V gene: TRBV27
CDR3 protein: CASSSQGYEQYF

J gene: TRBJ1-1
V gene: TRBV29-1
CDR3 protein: CTITRAHTEAFF

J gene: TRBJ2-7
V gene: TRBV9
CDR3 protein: CASSDPHELTYEQYF

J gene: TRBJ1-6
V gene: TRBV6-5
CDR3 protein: CASRGRSYNSPLHF

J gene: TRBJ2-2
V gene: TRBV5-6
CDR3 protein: CASSPPQGGTTGELFF

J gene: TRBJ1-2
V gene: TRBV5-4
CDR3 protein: CASSQAFPSYGYTF

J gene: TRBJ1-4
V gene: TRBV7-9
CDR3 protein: CASRKLYGTPNEKLFF

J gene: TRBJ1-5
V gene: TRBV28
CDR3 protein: CASSLVRQKINQPQHF

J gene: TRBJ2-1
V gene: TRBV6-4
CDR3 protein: CASSPGTSGLNEQFF

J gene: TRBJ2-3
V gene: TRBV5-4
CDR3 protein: CASSRTSGRAVDTQYF

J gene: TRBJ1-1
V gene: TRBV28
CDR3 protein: CASSLRQGWTEAFF

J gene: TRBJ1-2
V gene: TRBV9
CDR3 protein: CASSVIGGTGGGYTF

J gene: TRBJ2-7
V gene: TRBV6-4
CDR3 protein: CASSDGAGEGNEQYF

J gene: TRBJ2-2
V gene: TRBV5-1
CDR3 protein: CASSSFGTGPTGELFF

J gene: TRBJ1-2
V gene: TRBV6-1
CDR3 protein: CASIPQGLYGYTF

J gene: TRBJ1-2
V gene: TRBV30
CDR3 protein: CAWTLPPGQNYGYTF

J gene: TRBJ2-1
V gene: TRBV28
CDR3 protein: CASEGRGSVNNEQFF

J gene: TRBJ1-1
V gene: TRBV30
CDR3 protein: CAWSVRPGSNTEAFF

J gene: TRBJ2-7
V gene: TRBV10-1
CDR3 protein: CASRDSSYEQYF

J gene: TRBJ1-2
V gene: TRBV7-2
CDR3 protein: CASSLSFSGRVRYGYTF